The text below deals with one T cell receptor (beta chain). What it binds is unknown. RNA transcripts gave rise to amplified TCR beta CDR3 regions. The study used the HTBI primer set for a first-round RT-PCR of the TCR CDR3. TCRdb ran MiXCR on the multiplex PCR reads and lists one entry per CDR3 protein. The sample holds fewer than 450,000 distinct CDR3 sequences; about a sixth are singletons and the top ten take 30% to 40%. The entry originates in a study of T cells in Graves' hyperthyroidism and ophthalmopathy. Each patient was aged 18 to 65 and had newly diagnosed hyperthyroidism of under 2 months' duration. Germline CDR1 and CDR2: SEHNR and FQNEAQ (reference sequence). The germline V and J ends were trimmed by 5 bases and 7 bases, with 17 bases remaining between them. This CDR3 region has 15 residues. Overall study results and limits: Most thyroid clonotypes with frequency above 0.001 were detected in blood.

The sequenced material came from blood. V gene TRBV7-9 combines with J gene TRBJ1-4, with D possibly matching TRBD1 (6 bases). This TCR derives from a woman aged 25-40 years with Graves' hyperthyroidism that later progressed to Graves' ophthalmopathy. The CDR3 sequence: CASSPPGGPGEKLFF. CDR3 nucleotide sequence: TGTGCCAGCAGCCCACCCGGGGGCCCGGGTGAAAAACTGTTTTTT.